This TCR beta chain stems from a study of blood T cells in healthy people across ages. Using a J-beta primer mix together with a sample-barcoded 5' primer, a second PCR was run for roughly 7 to 12 cycles. MiXCR, run by TCRdb on the 5' RACE reads, gives a single entry per CDR3 protein. There are around 800,000 distinct CDR3 sequences in the sample; more than 25% occur only once, and about 2.9% lies in the top ten. Germline loops: CDR1 MNHEY, CDR2 SVGAGI. Between the trimmed V and J ends, which lost 6 bases and 5 bases, there was a span of 13 bases. The CDR3 runs 14 residues. The table lists this clonotype with a few counts. The data also belong to a second study, concerning T cells of mothers and their children.

The sequence came from a boy under 18 in good health. The gene calls are TRBV6-5 and TRBJ2-2; D is unresolved. Sequencing input: blood. CDR3 sequence reads: CASSPYGRTGELFF. CDR3 DNA sequence: TGTGCCAGCAGCCCTTATGGGCGGACCGGGGAGCTGTTTTTT.